This record looks at one TCR beta chain sequence and its context. These data come from a study of technical replicates of blood from a handful of donors. Generated by immunoSEQ multiplex PCR, the TCRdb table keeps only in-frame clones and is missing some. The data show around 100,000 clones, about 95% seen once. The sequencing sample was made of T cells isolated from PBMCs. The TCR was taken from a human donor in good health.

Here the CDR3 reads CASSGSRDSSYNEQFF. CDR3 bases: TGTGCCAGCAGCGGATCCCGGGACTCCTCCTACAATGAGCAGTTCTTC. The V and J genes are TRBV7-8 and TRBJ2-1, with a weak D call TRBD2 (6 bases). The V end was cut by 5 bases, the J end by 0 bases, with 14 bases between. The CDR3 sequence is 16 residues long. CDR1 is SGHVS, CDR2 FQNEAQ, per germline.